Listed below are T cell receptor beta chains from one sample, sequenced in a study of control samples from healthy donors and cancer patients. Profiling relied on immunoSEQ multiplex PCR, and the TCRdb table lists in-frame clones only, not all of them. The data hold 150,000 to 200,000 clones, with 80% to 90% observed a single time. The sample consisted of blood. These receptors all come from a man aged 25-45 years in good health. Both conserved end residues are part of each CDR3. The D gene is left open where the match is weak. Size is stated for part of the rows, as once, few or many counts, or as a class when the clone is expanded.

D: -
size: -
V: TRBV19
J: TRBJ1-3
length: 15
CDR3: CASSPQGSSGNTIYF
DNA: TGTGCCAGTAGTCCCCAGGGAAGCTCTGGAAACACCATATATTTT

D: -
size: -
V: TRBV7-9
J: TRBJ1-1
length: 12
CDR3: CASSFGDTEAFF
DNA: TGTGCCAGCAGCTTTGGAGACACTGAAGCTTTCTTT

D: -
size: once
V: TRBV4-1
J: TRBJ2-7
length: 15
CDR3: CASSQEDFSSYEQYF
DNA: TGCGCCAGCAGCCAAGAGGACTTCTCCTCCTACGAGCAGTACTTC

D: TRBD1
size: -
V: TRBV13
J: TRBJ2-3
length: 18
CDR3: CASSRGGGRAASTDTQYF
DNA: TGTGCCAGCAGCAGAGGGGGCGGGCGAGCGGCGAGCACAGATACGCAGTATTTT

D: TRBD2
size: -
V: TRBV5-4
J: TRBJ2-1
length: 16
CDR3: CASRRTSGSSYNEQFF
DNA: TGTGCCAGCCGTAGGACTAGCGGGAGTAGCTACAATGAGCAGTTCTTC

D: TRBD1
size: -
V: TRBV18
J: TRBJ1-4
length: 15
CDR3: CASSRVQGYNEKLFF
DNA: TGTGCCAGCTCGCGCGTACAGGGGTATAATGAAAAACTGTTTTTT

D: -
size: -
V: TRBV28
J: TRBJ1-5
length: 12
CDR3: CASSRGSQPQHF
DNA: TGTGCCAGCAGCCGAGGGTCCCAGCCCCAGCATTTT

D: -
size: -
V: TRBV7-2
J: TRBJ1-2
length: 14
CDR3: CASSLARKGRGYTF
DNA: TGTGCCAGCAGCCTGGCGAGGAAGGGCAGGGGCTACACCTTC

D: TRBD1
size: -
V: TRBV7-8
J: TRBJ1-5
length: 13
CDR3: CASSFDRAQPQHF
DNA: TGTGCCAGCAGCTTTGACAGGGCCCAGCCCCAGCATTTT

D: -
size: -
V: TRBV5-4
J: TRBJ1-1
length: 14
CDR3: CASTLGAMNTEAFF
DNA: TGTGCCAGCACCTTAGGGGCTATGAACACTGAAGCTTTCTTT

D: TRBD1
size: -
V: TRBV5-5
J: TRBJ1-6
length: 18
CDR3: CASSSGTGGARLHSPLHF
DNA: TGTGCCAGCAGCTCCGGGACAGGGGGCGCGAGGCTCCATTCACCCCTCCACTTT

D: TRBD1
size: once
V: TRBV19
J: TRBJ1-2
length: 14
CDR3: CASSTRQGSYGYTF
DNA: TGTGCCAGTAGTACCAGACAGGGGAGCTATGGCTACACCTTC

D: -
size: -
V: TRBV19
J: TRBJ2-1
length: 12
CDR3: CASSPPYNEQFF
DNA: TGTGCCAGTAGTCCACCTTACAATGAGCAGTTCTTC

D: -
size: -
V: TRBV27
J: TRBJ1-5
length: 14
CDR3: CASRRDRWVGPQHF
DNA: TGTGCCAGCAGACGAGACAGGTGGGTAGGGCCCCAGCATTTT

D: -
size: once
V: TRBV6-4
J: TRBJ1-1
length: 14
CDR3: CASRLNALQLEAFF
DNA: TGTGCCAGCAGATTGAATGCCCTCCAACTGGAAGCTTTCTTT

D: -
size: -
V: TRBV25-1
J: TRBJ2-5
length: 13
CDR3: CASSEYGQETQYF
DNA: TGTGCCAGCAGTGAATATGGGCAAGAGACCCAGTACTTC

D: -
size: -
V: TRBV5-8
J: TRBJ1-1
length: 9
CDR3: CASSFEAFF
DNA: TGTGCCAGCAGCTTTGAAGCTTTCTTT

D: -
size: -
V: TRBV2
J: TRBJ1-5
length: 13
CDR3: CATKGESNQPQHF
DNA: TGTGCCACGAAGGGGGAAAGCAATCAGCCCCAGCATTTT

D: TRBD1
size: once
V: TRBV7-3
J: TRBJ2-1
length: 18
CDR3: CASSLNQGLGTGAGEQFF
DNA: TGTGCCAGCAGCCTCAACCAGGGGTTGGGGACAGGGGCTGGCGAGCAGTTCTTC

D: -
size: -
V: TRBV29-1
J: TRBJ2-1
length: 12
CDR3: CSVPDWQNEQFF
DNA: TGCAGCGTACCCGACTGGCAAAATGAGCAGTTCTTC

D: -
size: -
V: TRBV19
J: TRBJ1-4
length: 14
CDR3: CAKTHGGEGEKLFF
DNA: TGTGCCAAGACCCATGGGGGAGAAGGCGAAAAACTGTTTTTT

D: TRBD2
size: -
V: TRBV27
J: TRBJ2-7
length: 14
CDR3: CASSLGLASYEQYF
DNA: TGTGCCAGCAGTTTAGGACTAGCTTCATACGAGCAGTACTTC

D: -
size: -
V: TRBV11-3
J: TRBJ2-2
length: 13
CDR3: CASSLGGGGELFF
DNA: TGTGCCAGCAGCTTAGGGGGAGGCGGGGAGCTGTTTTTT

D: -
size: -
V: TRBV6-2/TRBV6-3
J: TRBJ1-1
length: 13
CDR3: CASSLVANTEAFF
DNA: TGTGCCAGCAGTTTAGTTGCCAACACTGAAGCTTTCTTT

D: TRBD1
size: -
V: TRBV11-3
J: TRBJ2-1
length: 15
CDR3: CASSYRDSPYNEQFF
DNA: TGTGCCAGCAGCTACCGGGACAGCCCCTACAATGAGCAGTTCTTC

D: TRBD2
size: -
V: TRBV5-1
J: TRBJ2-2
length: 15
CDR3: CASSQAGGQTGELFF
DNA: TGCGCCAGCAGCCAAGCGGGAGGGCAAACCGGGGAGCTGTTTTTT

D: -
size: once
V: TRBV7-9
J: TRBJ1-2
length: 11
CDR3: CASSLGRYYTF
DNA: TGTGCCAGCAGCTTAGGTCGCTACTACACCTTC

D: -
size: -
V: TRBV7-9
J: TRBJ2-1
length: 17
CDR3: CASSLATSLGGSDEQFF
DNA: TGTGCCAGCAGCTTAGCGACCTCTTTGGGGGGCTCCGATGAGCAGTTCTTC